A selection of T cell receptor beta chains follows, all from one sample in a study of blood T cells in healthy people across ages. TCRdb reprocessed the 5' RACE reads with MiXCR, giving one entry per CDR3 protein. The sample records 1.5 million to 2 million distinct CDR3 sequences, less than 50% being singletons. The sequenced sample consisted of blood. Source of these receptors: a woman aged 40 to 50 in good health. The CDR3 runs from the conserved cysteine through the conserved F or W. Fields, in order: J gene, V gene, CDR3 protein.

TRBJ1-2	TRBV6-2/TRBV6-3	CASSYIGEYGYTF
TRBJ2-3	TRBV7-2	CASSRGGPLTDTQYF
TRBJ1-2	TRBV7-3	CASSNGGGYTF
TRBJ2-5	TRBV4-2	CASSQDPQTQYF
TRBJ2-3	TRBV3-1	CASSQEAGLGSTDTQYF
TRBJ2-7	TRBV3-1	CASSQRGGRYEQYF
TRBJ1-2	TRBV21-1	CASTQRGVKAVYGYTF
TRBJ2-7	TRBV10-3	CATSLAGGQNEQYF
TRBJ2-1	TRBV9	CASSVTRGLGEQFF
TRBJ1-4	TRBV12-3/TRBV12-4	CASSLGGLRFF
TRBJ1-5	TRBV4-3	CASSPRVAVNNQPQHF
TRBJ2-1	TRBV5-1	CASSSLTGLFQDNEQFF
TRBJ1-4	TRBV7-9	CASSLALTGPNEKLFF
TRBJ2-6	TRBV2	CASSVTEGSGANVLTF
TRBJ2-3	TRBV7-9	CASSLRQGFGTDTQYF
TRBJ2-3	TRBV12-3/TRBV12-4	CASSLSRDDTQYF
TRBJ2-1	TRBV12-3/TRBV12-4	CASSGGANEQFF
TRBJ2-5	TRBV24-1	CATSDQKLGQQETQYF
TRBJ2-1	TRBV21-1	CASSAKPGQGLVDEQFF
TRBJ2-7	TRBV4-1	CASSPGASTYEQYF
TRBJ1-2	TRBV27	CASSLGRGTGGANYGYTF
.	TRBV7-9	CASSLGWPGANSEQYF
TRBJ2-7	TRBV28	CASTLTLSSYEQYF
.	TRBV6-5	CASSRRADRVLYEQYF
TRBJ1-1	TRBV20-1	CSAQTGGAFF
TRBJ2-5	TRBV7-7	CASSFEGPLLSGTQYF
TRBJ1-2	TRBV5-1	CASSRNREGYTF
TRBJ2-5	TRBV12-3/TRBV12-4	CASSSWGGQETQYF
TRBJ2-3	TRBV28	CASSSPSGGVRDTQYF
TRBJ1-2	TRBV6-1	CASSTLTGGFGGYTF
TRBJ2-5	TRBV7-2	CASSPRGTYNEQYF
TRBJ2-1	TRBV7-8	CASRRTGAQYNEQFF
.	TRBV11-2	CASSSTGTPLSSYEQYF
TRBJ1-5	TRBV4-1	CAINRGLSNQPQHF
TRBJ1-2	TRBV11-2	CASSHGTALLYGYTF
TRBJ1-5	TRBV7-2	CASSLTRDSNQPQHF
TRBJ2-1	TRBV4-3	CASSHRVIHDEQFF
TRBJ1-1	TRBV11-2	CASSVDRGPEAFF
TRBJ2-5	TRBV6-1	CASSVGAGGPGEQYF
TRBJ1-2	TRBV4-3	CASSQADLNYGYTF
TRBJ1-2	TRBV11-2	CASSPGIRYGYTF
TRBJ1-2	TRBV20-1	CSARARGYGYTF
TRBJ1-6	TRBV7-2	CASSLGRRINSPLHF
TRBJ2-7	TRBV11-2	CASSFGQGPYEQYF
TRBJ1-3	TRBV5-1	CASSSGTFGGNTIYF
TRBJ2-3	TRBV27	CASRLGRLRTDTQYF
TRBJ2-7	TRBV2	CAIMRRADYEQYF
TRBJ2-7	TRBV4-3	CASSPEFGLSYEQYF
TRBJ2-1	TRBV7-2	CASTETGYNEQFF
TRBJ2-3	TRBV9	CASSEGVGTDTQYF
TRBJ2-3	TRBV2	CASSERLAGDTDTQYF
TRBJ2-1	TRBV27	CASSNDDRFMDEQFF
TRBJ1-1	TRBV20-1	CSGTDKDTEAFF
TRBJ1-2	TRBV4-3	CASSQGGTELYYGHTF
TRBJ1-5	TRBV9	CASSVGQAGQPQHF
TRBJ2-5	TRBV7-3	CASSLTGTGGETRYF
TRBJ1-2	TRBV7-2	CASSLSLTGNGYTF
TRBJ2-1	TRBV24-1	CATSPGALGNEQFF
TRBJ2-5	TRBV6-1	CASSEVSGTGSWGTQYF
TRBJ2-7	TRBV6-6	CASSETGKAEQYF